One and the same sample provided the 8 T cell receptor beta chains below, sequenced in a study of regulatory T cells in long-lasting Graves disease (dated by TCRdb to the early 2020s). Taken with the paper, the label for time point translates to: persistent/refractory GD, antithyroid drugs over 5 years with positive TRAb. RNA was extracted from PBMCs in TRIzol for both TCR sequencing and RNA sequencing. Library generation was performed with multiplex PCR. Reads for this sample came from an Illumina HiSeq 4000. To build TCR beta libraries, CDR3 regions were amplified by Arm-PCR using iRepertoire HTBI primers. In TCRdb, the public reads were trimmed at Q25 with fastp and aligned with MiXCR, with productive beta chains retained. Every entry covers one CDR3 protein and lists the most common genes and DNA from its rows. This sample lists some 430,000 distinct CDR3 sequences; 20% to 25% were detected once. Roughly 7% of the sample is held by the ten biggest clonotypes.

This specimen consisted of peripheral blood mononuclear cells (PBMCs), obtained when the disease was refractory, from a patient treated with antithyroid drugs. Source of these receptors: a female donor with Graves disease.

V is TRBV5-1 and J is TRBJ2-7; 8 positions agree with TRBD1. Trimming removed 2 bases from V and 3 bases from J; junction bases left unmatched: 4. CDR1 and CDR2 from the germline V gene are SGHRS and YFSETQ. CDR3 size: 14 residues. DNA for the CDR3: TGCGCCAGCAGCTTCTCCGGGACAGGCTACGAGCAGTACTTC. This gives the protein CASSFSGTGYEQYF.

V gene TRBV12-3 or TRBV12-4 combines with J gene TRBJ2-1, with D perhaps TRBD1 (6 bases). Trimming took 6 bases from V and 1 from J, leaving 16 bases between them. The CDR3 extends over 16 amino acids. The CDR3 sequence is CASSSRTRGSYNEQFF. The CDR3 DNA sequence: TGTGCCAGCAGCTCTAGGACCAGGGGTTCCTACAATGAGCAGTTCTTC.

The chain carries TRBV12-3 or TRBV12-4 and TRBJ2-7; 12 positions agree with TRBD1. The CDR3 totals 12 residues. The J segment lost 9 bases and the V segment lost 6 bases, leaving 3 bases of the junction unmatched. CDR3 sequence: CASRGTGGGQYF. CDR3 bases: TGTGCCAGCAGAGGGACAGGGGGCGGGCAGTACTTC.

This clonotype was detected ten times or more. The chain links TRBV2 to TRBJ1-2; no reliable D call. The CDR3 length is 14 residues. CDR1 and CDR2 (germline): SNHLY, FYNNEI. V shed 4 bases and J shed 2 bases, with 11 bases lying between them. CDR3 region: CASSVDPDNYGYTF. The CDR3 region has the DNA TGTGCCAGCAGTGTGGACCCCGACAACTATGGCTACACCTTC.

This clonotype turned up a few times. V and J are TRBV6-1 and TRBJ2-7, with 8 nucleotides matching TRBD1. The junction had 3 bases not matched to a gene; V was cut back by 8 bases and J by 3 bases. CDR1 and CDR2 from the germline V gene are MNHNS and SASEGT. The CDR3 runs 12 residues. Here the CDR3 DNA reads TGTGCCAGCGGACAGGGACGCTACGAGCAGTACTTC. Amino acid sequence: CASGQGRYEQYF.

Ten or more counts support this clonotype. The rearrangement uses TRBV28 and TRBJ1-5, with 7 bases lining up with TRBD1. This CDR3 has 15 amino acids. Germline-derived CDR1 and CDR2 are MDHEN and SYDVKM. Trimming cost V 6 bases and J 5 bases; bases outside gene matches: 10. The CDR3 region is CASSSTGEDDQPQHF. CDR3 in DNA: TGTGCCAGCAGCTCAACAGGGGAGGATGATCAGCCCCAGCATTTT.

The CDR3 bases are TGTGCCAGTAGTATAGGTTTTCAGGCGGCGAACACTGAAGCTTTCTTT. It translates to CASSIGFQAANTEAFF. The chain couples TRBV19 to TRBJ1-1; D gene unclear. The CDR3 consists of 16 residues. Trimming left V 1 base short and J 1 base short, with 13 bases between. The germline V gene encodes CDR1 LNHDA and CDR2 SQIVND (reference sequence).

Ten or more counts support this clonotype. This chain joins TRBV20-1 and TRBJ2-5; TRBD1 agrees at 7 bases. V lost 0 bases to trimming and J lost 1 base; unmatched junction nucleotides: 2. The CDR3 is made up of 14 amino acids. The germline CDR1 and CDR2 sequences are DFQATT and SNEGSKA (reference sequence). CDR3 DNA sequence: TGCAGTGCTAGAGAAGACAGGGCCCAAGAGACCCAGTACTTC. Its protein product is CSAREDRAQETQYF.